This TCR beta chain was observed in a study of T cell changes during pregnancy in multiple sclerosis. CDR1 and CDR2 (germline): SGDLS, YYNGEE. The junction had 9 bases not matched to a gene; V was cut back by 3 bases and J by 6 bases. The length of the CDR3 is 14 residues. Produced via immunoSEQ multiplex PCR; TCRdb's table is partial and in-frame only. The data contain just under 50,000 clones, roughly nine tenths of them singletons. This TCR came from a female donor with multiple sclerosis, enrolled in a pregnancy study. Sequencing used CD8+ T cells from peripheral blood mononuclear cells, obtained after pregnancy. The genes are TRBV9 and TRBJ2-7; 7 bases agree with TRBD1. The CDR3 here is CASSATGVWGEQYF. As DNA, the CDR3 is TGTGCCAGCAGCGCCACAGGGGTGTGGGGCGAGCAGTACTTC. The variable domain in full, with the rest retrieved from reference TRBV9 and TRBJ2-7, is DSGVTQTPKHLITATGQRVTLRCSPRSGDLSVYWYQQSLDQGLQFLIQYYNGEERAKGNILERFSAQQFPDLHSELNLSSLELGDSALYFCASSATGVWGEQYFGPGTRLTVT.